Listed below are T cell receptor beta chains from one sample, sequenced in a study of T cell responses to AZD1222 COVID-19 vaccine. The table came from immunoSEQ multiplex PCR; TCRdb's copy has only in-frame clones and leaves some out. The data hold 75,000 to 90,000 clones, with about 82% observed a single time. Sequencing was performed on peripheral blood, taken on day 0 of AZD1222 vaccination. Every receptor here comes from an adult in good health. Both conserved end residues are part of each CDR3. Fields, in order: J gene, D gene, clone size, V gene, CDR3 DNA, CDR3 protein. The D gene is left open where the match is weak. Rows give clone size only sometimes, using once, few, many, or a class for an expanded clone.

>TRBJ1-1|NA|NA|TRBV2
TGTGCCAGCAGTGTCGGCCAGCCCACTGAAGCTTTCTTT
CASSVGQPTEAFF
>TRBJ1-2|TRBD1|NA|TRBV11-3
TGTGCCAGCAGCCTAGAGGGGACAGAAACTACCTTC
CASSLEGTETTF
>TRBJ2-7|TRBD2|once|TRBV19
TGTGCCAGTAGTCCTAGCGGGGGGACCACCTACGAGCAGTACTTC
CASSPSGGTTYEQYF
>TRBJ1-4|TRBD1|NA|TRBV3-1/TRBV3-2
TGTGCCAGCAGCCAAGATATTGAGACAGGGATGCGGGAAAAACTGTTTTTT
CASSQDIETGMREKLFF
>TRBJ1-6|NA|NA|TRBV6-1
TGTGCCAGCACCATAACAGGGATCTATAATTCACCCCTCCACTTT
CASTITGIYNSPLHF
>TRBJ1-4|NA|NA|TRBV5-6
TGTGCCAGCAGCTTGGGGGGGGCCGGAGAAAAACTGTTTTTT
CASSLGGAGEKLFF
>TRBJ2-5|TRBD2|NA|TRBV18
TGTGCCAGCTCACCCAGGGGACTAGCGGACTCCGGGACCCAGTACTTC
CASSPRGLADSGTQYF
>TRBJ2-1|TRBD2|NA|TRBV5-1
TGCGCCAGCAGCTTGATGGCTAGCGGGACGGGTGAGCAGTTCTTC
CASSLMASGTGEQFF
>TRBJ1-6|TRBD1|NA|TRBV28
TGTGCCAGCAGTTTAGGGGTCGGGGACAGCGCCTATAATTCACCCCTCCACTTT
CASSLGVGDSAYNSPLHF
>TRBJ1-4|NA|NA|TRBV19
TGTGCCAGTAGAAGGGACAAGTCAGGCTGGCCACGTGAAAAACTGTTTTTT
CASRRDKSGWPREKLFF
>TRBJ2-7|NA|once|TRBV5-1
TGCGCCAGCAGCAAGCAACCCGGAGGGACGACCTACGAGCAGTACTTC
CASSKQPGGTTYEQYF
>TRBJ2-1|TRBD2|NA|TRBV11-2
TGTGCCAGCAGCTTAGTTCGACTAGCAGCTGGTGAGCAGTTCTTC
CASSLVRLAAGEQFF
>TRBJ2-5|NA|NA|TRBV5-1
TGCGCCAGCAGCCCCGGGACCCTCGCGGAGACCCAGTACTTC
CASSPGTLAETQYF
>TRBJ2-7|TRBD2|once|TRBV10-3
TGTGCCATACAGACTAGCAACTTTCCCTACGAGCAGTACTTC
CAIQTSNFPYEQYF